Following are 29 T cell receptor beta chains from one sample sequenced in a study of blood T cells in healthy people across ages. Then a second PCR, running about 6 to 12 cycles, was carried out with a sample-barcoded 5' primer and a J-beta primer mix. TCRdb re-analysed the 5' RACE reads in MiXCR, keeping a single row per CDR3 protein. The sample lists hundreds of thousands of distinct CDR3 sequences; roughly 26% were seen once. Sequenced: blood. The source of these receptors is a woman older than 75 in good health.

Notes on this clonotype: Being one base from a much bigger clone, this may be a read error. V usage is TRBV7-2 and J usage is TRBJ2-1; D is perhaps TRBD1 or TRBD2 (5 bases each). The CDR3 loop spans 15 amino acids. V gave up 4 bases and J gave up 9 bases, with 19 bases separating them. Germline assignment: CDR1 SGHTA and CDR2 FQGNSA. CDR3 region: CASSSQIGVDSEQFF. DNA for the CDR3: TGTGCCAGCAGCTCCCAAATCGGGGTAGACAGTGAGCAGTTCTTC.

This clonotype was counted many times. The rearrangement links TRBV20-1 to TRBJ1-2; 9 bases map to TRBD1. V was pared by 6 bases and J by 8 bases, with 7 bases of the junction left unmatched. The CDR3 is 12 residues long. Germline CDR1 is DFQATT and CDR2 is SNEGSKA (reference sequence). The CDR3 sequence is CSATTGGRGYTF. The CDR3 DNA reads as TGCAGTGCAACCACAGGGGGCCGCGGCTACACCTTC.

Details on this clonotype: Possible read error: a much larger clone is one base away. CDR3 loop: CSARELGGDGETQYF. Written as DNA, the CDR3 is TGCAGTGCTAGAGAACTGGGCGGGGACGGGGAGACCCAGTACTTC. V gene TRBV20-1 combines with J gene TRBJ2-7; tentative D call: TRBD2 (6 bases). The assigned J gene may be wrong: the sequence end matches TRBJ2-5 better. Germline V gene sequence: CDR1 DFQATT, CDR2 SNEGSKA (reference sequence). This CDR3 has 15 amino acids.

The table lists this clonotype with a few counts. J is TRBJ2-1 and V is TRBV20-1; 10 bases match TRBD2. Germline lookup yields CDR1 DFQATT and CDR2 SNEGSKA (reference sequence). The ends lost 1 base at V and 0 bases at J; junction bases unmatched: 6. The CDR3 totals 17 residues. CDR3 sequence reads: CSARVSSGGLSYNEQFF. CDR3 bases: TGCAGTGCTAGAGTTTCTAGCGGGGGCCTCTCCTACAATGAGCAGTTCTTC.

In its sample, this clonotype was seen a few times. V is TRBV20-1 and J is TRBJ1-2, with TRBD1 matching over 8 bases. CDR1 is DFQATT, CDR2 SNEGSKA, per germline (reference sequence). Unmatched junction bases numbered 10, after V lost 1 base and J lost 3 bases. This CDR3 has 16 residues. The CDR3 sequence: CSARGVVGQADYGYTF. The CDR3, as DNA: TGCAGTGCTAGAGGGGTGGTGGGACAGGCCGACTATGGCTACACCTTC.

The sample holds many counts of this clonotype. The rearrangement joins TRBV6-5 to TRBJ2-1; 8 bases line up with TRBD2. The CDR3 has 14 amino acids. In germline, CDR1 is MNHEY, CDR2 SVGAGI. The ends lost 7 bases at V and 6 bases at J; junction bases unmatched: 8. CDR3 sequence reads: CASISGGARNEQFF. CDR3 bases: TGTGCCAGCATCTCCGGGGGGGCGCGCAATGAGCAGTTCTTC.

This chain uses TRBV7-2 with TRBJ1-2; D is unresolved. V lost 2 bases and J 8 bases, leaving 12 bases between the germline ends. CDR1 and CDR2 (germline): SGHTA, FQGNSA. There are 13 residues in the CDR3. DNA for the CDR3: TGTGCCAGCAGCTTACTGAGGTTTTGGGGCTACACCTTC. It yields the protein CASSLLRFWGYTF.

This clonotype has more than one count but fewer than ten. The rearrangement links TRBV14 to TRBJ2-3, with D uncertain. Trimming shortened V by 0 bases and J by 12 bases, and 7 bases separated the two germline ends. Germline loops: CDR1 SGHDN, CDR2 FVKESK. CDR3 length: 11 amino acids. Here the CDR3 DNA reads TGTGCCAGCAGCCAAGAAGGCCGTCAGTATTTT. It yields the protein CASSQEGRQYF.

This clonotype was observed many times. The chain employs TRBV3-1 and TRBJ2-4; D is ambiguous. This CDR3 spans 13 amino acids. Germline CDR1 reads LGHDT; CDR2 reads YNNKEL (reference sequence). With 2 bases removed from V and 6 bases from J, the gap between germline ends came to 8 bases. The CDR3 coding sequence is TGTGCCAGCAGCCAAACGGGCCCAAACATTCAGTACTTC. Its translation is CASSQTGPNIQYF.

The CDR3: CASSPGSYRTDTQYF. The CDR3 nucleotides are TGTGCCAGCAGCCCTGGCAGCTACCGCACAGATACGCAGTATTTT. The rearrangement uses TRBV6-5 and TRBJ2-3; D remains ambiguous. This CDR3 comprises 15 residues. The V gene lost 6 bases and the J gene lost 1 base, with 14 bases spanning the gap. Germline CDR1 and CDR2: MNHEY and SVGAGI.

This clonotype occurred a few times. The V call is TRBV24-1, the J call TRBJ2-7; D call uncertain. CDR1 KGHDR and CDR2 SFDVKD come from the germline V gene. CDR3 length: 12 residues. V dropped 9 bases and J dropped 3 bases, with 11 bases sitting between them. In DNA, the CDR3 is TGTGCCACCGGTCCCTATATCTACGAGCAGTACTTC. Its translation is CATGPYIYEQYF.

This clonotype was picked up a small number of times. This chain uses TRBV12-3 or TRBV12-4 with TRBJ2-5; 9 nucleotides align to TRBD2. With 3 bases clipped from V and 7 bases from J, the junction kept 12 bases outside the gene matches. The CDR3 has 16 residues. CDR3 loop: CASSFILAGKSGTQYF. CDR3 sequence (DNA): TGTGCCAGCAGTTTTATCCTAGCGGGAAAGAGTGGGACCCAGTACTTC.

This chain links TRBV12-3 or TRBV12-4 with TRBJ2-2, with 11 positions matching TRBD2. Trimming at V came to 3 bases and at J to 6 bases, leaving 3 bases not matched to a gene. There are 15 residues in the CDR3. The CDR3 nucleotides are TGTGCCAGCAGTTTGCGTAGCGGGGGGGCCGGGGAGCTGTTTTTT. It encodes CASSLRSGGAGELFF.

The chain joins TRBV7-2 to TRBJ2-5; possible D gene TRBD2, 6 bases. V lost 3 bases and J 11 bases, leaving 22 bases between the germline ends. Germline CDR1 SGHTA, CDR2 FQGNSA. CDR3 length: 15 amino acids. The CDR3 is CASSLRRGPSGEQYF. The CDR3 DNA is TGTGCCAGCAGCTTGAGGCGGGGCCCCTCGGGGGAGCAGTACTTC.

The chain is built from TRBV20-1 and TRBJ1-3, with a possible D match to TRBD1 (6 bases). Germline V gene lookup returns CDR1 DFQATT and CDR2 SNEGSKA (reference sequence). With 5 bases removed from V and 4 bases from J, the gap between germline ends came to 15 bases. CDR3 length: 14 amino acids. In nucleotides, the CDR3 is TGCAGTGCTCTTCGCCGGGACATAGGAAACACCATATATTTT. Its translation is CSALRRDIGNTIYF.

The genes are TRBV6-5 and TRBJ2-3, with 7 bases that match TRBD2. With 0 bases clipped from V and 6 bases from J, the junction kept 3 bases outside the gene matches. The CDR3 extends over 14 amino acids. The germline V gene has CDR1 MNHEY and CDR2 SVGAGI. The CDR3 here is CASSYSAGADTQYF. In DNA, the CDR3 is TGTGCCAGCAGTTACTCGGCGGGAGCTGATACGCAGTATTTT.

In its sample, this clonotype was seen many times. This chain uses TRBV7-2 with TRBJ2-1; D unresolved. CDR3 length: 11 residues. V lost 4 bases, J lost 9 bases, and 7 bases lay in between. Germline CDR1 is SGHTA and CDR2 is FQGNSA. CDR3 in DNA: TGTGCCAGCAGCTCTTTGATTGAGCAGTTCTTC. It is translated as CASSSLIEQFF. The entire variable domain, with the rest obtained from reference TRBV7-2 and TRBJ2-1, is as follows: GAGVSQSPSNKVTEKGKDVELRCDPISGHTALYWYRQSLGQGLEFLIYFQGNSAPDKSGLPSDRFSAERTGGSVSTLTIQRTQQEDSAVYLCASSSLIEQFFGPGTRLTVL.

Comments on this clonotype: This may be a read error, as it is one base from a much larger clone. This chain uses TRBV7-9 with TRBJ2-1; 7 nucleotides line up with TRBD1. There are 14 residues in the CDR3. Germline V lookup: CDR1 SEHNR, CDR2 FQNEAQ (reference sequence). The CDR3 DNA sequence: TGTGCCGGCAGACGGTCCGGGACAGACAATGAGCAGTTCTTC. It yields the protein CAGRRSGTDNEQFF.

This clonotype has at least ten counts. This rearrangement joins TRBV4-3 to TRBJ1-1; D may be TRBD1 (5 bases). V was trimmed by 1 base and J by 7 bases, leaving 19 bases between them. The CDR3 extends over 16 amino acids. Germline CDR1 reads LGHNA; CDR2 reads YSLEER. The CDR3 DNA is TGCGCCAGCAGCCAAGGAGCCGGGGCCGAAACGGGTGAAGCTTTCTTT. Translation: CASSQGAGAETGEAFF.

The chain employs TRBV28 and TRBJ1-5; D gene uncertain. This CDR3 region has 17 residues. The germline V gene has CDR1 MDHEN and CDR2 SYDVKM. The V end lost 8 bases, the J end lost 4 bases, and 24 bases lay between the germline ends. CDR3 protein: CASDVDSGFTRNQPQHF. CDR3 in DNA: TGTGCCAGCGACGTCGACTCCGGGTTCACTCGGAATCAGCCCCAGCATTTT.

Comments on this clonotype: A junction end diverges from the germline sequence, so it may reflect a read error. The chain has TRBV7-2 and TRBJ2-3, with a weak D call TRBD1 (5 bases). The CDR3 totals 14 residues. Looked up from germline, CDR1 is SGHTA and CDR2 is FQGNSA. The CDR3 protein is CAGSINGRVDTQYF. CDR3 coding DNA: TGCGCCGGCAGCATTAATGGCAGGGTAGATACGCAGTATTTT.

The table lists this clonotype with many counts. The chain links TRBV6-5 to TRBJ1-5, with D maybe TRBD1 (6 bases). The CDR3 sequence is 15 residues long. From germline, CDR1 is MNHEY and CDR2 SVGAGI. Deletions cut 5 bases from V and 0 bases from J, with 11 bases between. The CDR3 nucleotides read TGTGCCAGCAGTGGGGGGCTTTATAGCAATCAGCCCCAGCATTTT. Its translation: CASSGGLYSNQPQHF.

This clonotype was seen a handful of times. The chain's CDR3 is CASSQFSGVGEKLFF. CDR3 DNA: TGTGCCAGCAGCCAATTTTCAGGGGTTGGCGAAAAACTGTTTTTT. The chain couples TRBV16 to TRBJ1-4, with D tentatively TRBD1 (6 bases). Germline loops: CDR1 KGHSY, CDR2 FQNENV. The CDR3 contains 15 residues. V dropped 1 base and J dropped 8 bases, with 14 bases sitting between them.

This clonotype was recorded at least ten times. Written as DNA, the CDR3 is TGTGCCAGCAGTTCCGGGACAGGGTTGAGCGAGCAGTACTTC. It specifies CASSSGTGLSEQYF. The J gene is TRBJ2-7, the V gene TRBV12-3 or TRBV12-4; 9 nucleotides align to TRBD1. V lost 4 bases, J lost 6 bases, and 7 bases stayed unmatched. The CDR3 extends over 14 amino acids.

J is TRBJ2-1 and V is TRBV7-2; D is unresolved. There are 13 residues in the CDR3. Trimming pared 3 bases from V and 4 bases from J, leaving 7 bases between. Germline V gene sequence: CDR1 SGHTA, CDR2 FQGNSA. The CDR3 DNA reads as TGTGCCAGCAGCTTTTCAGATTACAATGAGCAGTTCTTC. Encoded protein: CASSFSDYNEQFF. The full variable domain, in which reference TRBV7-2 and TRBJ2-1 provide the parts outside the CDR3, is GAGVSQSPSNKVTEKGKDVELRCDPISGHTALYWYRQSLGQGLEFLIYFQGNSAPDKSGLPSDRFSAERTGGSVSTLTIQRTQQEDSAVYLCASSFSDYNEQFFGPGTRLTVL.

The chain uses TRBV5-8 and TRBJ1-1; TRBD1 is a possible D gene (5 bases). The ends were cut back, 8 bases at V and 3 bases at J, with 20 bases in the middle. The CDR3 has 15 residues. Germline-derived CDR1 and CDR2 are SGHTS and YDEGEE. The CDR3 region is CASMRGAVGYTEAFF. CDR3 bases: TGTGCCAGTATGAGGGGCGCGGTGGGGTACACTGAAGCTTTCTTT.

V gene TRBV28 combines with J gene TRBJ1-1; TRBD1 matches at 8 bases. The J segment lost 5 bases and the V segment lost 4 bases, leaving 12 bases of the junction unmatched. Looked up from germline, CDR1 is MDHEN and CDR2 is SYDVKM. The CDR3 runs 16 residues. The CDR3 nucleotides are TGTGCCAGCAGTTCCCCCCTCAGGGGGCTTGGGACTGAAGCTTTCTTT. This codes for CASSSPLRGLGTEAFF.

There are many counts of this clonotype. The chain is built from TRBV5-5 and TRBJ2-3; 8 bases align to TRBD1. This CDR3 is 15 amino acids long. CDR1 is SGHKS and CDR2 is YYEKEE in the germline V gene (reference sequence). Trimming cost V 5 bases and J 2 bases; bases outside gene matches: 7. The CDR3 region has the DNA TGTGCCAGCAGGTCGGGACAGGCGGCCACAGATACGCAGTATTTT. Translating it yields CASRSGQAATDTQYF.

In its sample, this clonotype was seen many times. The genes are TRBV7-2 and TRBJ1-6; D possibly corresponds to TRBD1 (5 bases). Germline V gene lookup returns CDR1 SGHTA and CDR2 FQGNSA. This CDR3 comprises 16 residues. V lost 1 base and J lost 6, with 13 bases in between. The CDR3 DNA follows: TGTGCCAGCAGCTTAGACGGGGCAAGGGGTAATTCACCCCTCCACTTT. Amino acid sequence: CASSLDGARGNSPLHF.